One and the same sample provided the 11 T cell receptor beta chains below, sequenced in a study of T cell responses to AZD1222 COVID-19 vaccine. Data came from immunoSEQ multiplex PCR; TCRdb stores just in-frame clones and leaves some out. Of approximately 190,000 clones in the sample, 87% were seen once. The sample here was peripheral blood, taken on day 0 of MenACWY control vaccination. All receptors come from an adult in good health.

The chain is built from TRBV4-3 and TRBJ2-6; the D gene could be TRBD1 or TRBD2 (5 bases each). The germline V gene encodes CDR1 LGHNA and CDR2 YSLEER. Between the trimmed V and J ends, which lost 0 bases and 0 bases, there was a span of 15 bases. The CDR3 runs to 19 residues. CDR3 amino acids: CASSQDFGASTSGANVLTF. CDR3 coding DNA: TGCGCCAGCAGCCAAGATTTCGGGGCCTCGACCTCTGGGGCCAACGTCCTGACTTTC.

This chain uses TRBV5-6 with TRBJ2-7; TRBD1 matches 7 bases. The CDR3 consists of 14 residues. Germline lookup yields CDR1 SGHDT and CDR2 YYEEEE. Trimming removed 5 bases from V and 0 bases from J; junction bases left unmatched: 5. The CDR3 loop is CASRRQGNSYEQYF. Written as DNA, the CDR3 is TGTGCCAGCAGAAGACAGGGCAACTCCTACGAGCAGTACTTC.

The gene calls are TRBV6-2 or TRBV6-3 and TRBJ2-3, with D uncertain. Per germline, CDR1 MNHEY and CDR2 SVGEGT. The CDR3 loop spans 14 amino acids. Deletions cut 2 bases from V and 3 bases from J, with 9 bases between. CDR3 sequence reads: CASSYEETTDTQYF. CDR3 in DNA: TGTGCCAGCAGTTACGAGGAGACGACAGATACGCAGTATTTT.

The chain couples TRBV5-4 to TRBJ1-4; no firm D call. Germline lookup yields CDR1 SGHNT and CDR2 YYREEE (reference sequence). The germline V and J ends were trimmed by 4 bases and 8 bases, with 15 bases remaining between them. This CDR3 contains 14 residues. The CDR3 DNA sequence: TGTGCCAGCAGCAACGGGGATGATGGGGAAAAACTGTTTTTT. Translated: CASSNGDDGEKLFF.

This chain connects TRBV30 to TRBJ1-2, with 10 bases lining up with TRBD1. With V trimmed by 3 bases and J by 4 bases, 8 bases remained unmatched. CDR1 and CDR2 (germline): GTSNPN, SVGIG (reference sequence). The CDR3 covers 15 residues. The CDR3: CAWRGDRGLIYGYTF. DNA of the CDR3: TGTGCCTGGAGGGGAGACAGGGGGCTTATCTATGGCTACACCTTC.

The CDR3 loop reads CATSSLGSNTGELFF. In DNA, the CDR3 is TGTGCCACCTCCTCACTAGGGTCGAACACCGGGGAGCTGTTTTTT. This rearrangement joins TRBV19 to TRBJ2-2; TRBD2 is a possible D gene (5 bases). Germline CDR1 is LNHDA and CDR2 is SQIVND (reference sequence). The V end lost 10 bases, the J end lost 0 bases, and 15 bases lay between the germline ends. The CDR3 totals 15 residues.

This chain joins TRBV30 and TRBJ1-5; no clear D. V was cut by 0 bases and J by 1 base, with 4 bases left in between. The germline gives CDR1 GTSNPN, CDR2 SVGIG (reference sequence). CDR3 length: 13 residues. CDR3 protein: CAWSVDSNQPQHF. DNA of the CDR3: TGTGCCTGGAGTGTGGACAGCAATCAGCCCCAGCATTTT.

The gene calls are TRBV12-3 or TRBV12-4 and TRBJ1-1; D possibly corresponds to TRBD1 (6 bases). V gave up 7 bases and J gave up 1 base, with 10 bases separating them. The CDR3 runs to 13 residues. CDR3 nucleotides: TGTGCCAGCAACGGACAGAAGAACACTGAAGCTTTCTTT. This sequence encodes CASNGQKNTEAFF.

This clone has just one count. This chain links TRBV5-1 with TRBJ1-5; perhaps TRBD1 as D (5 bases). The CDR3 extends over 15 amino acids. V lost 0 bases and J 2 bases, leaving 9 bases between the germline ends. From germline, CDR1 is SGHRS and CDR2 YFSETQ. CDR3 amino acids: CASSLGTGRNQPQHF. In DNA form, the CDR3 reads TGCGCCAGCAGCTTGGGAACAGGACGCAATCAGCCCCAGCATTTT.

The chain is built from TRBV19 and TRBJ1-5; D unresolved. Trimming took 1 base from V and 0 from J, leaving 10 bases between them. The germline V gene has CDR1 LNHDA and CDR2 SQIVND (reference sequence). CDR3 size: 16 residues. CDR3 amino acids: CASSIVGGSSNQPQHF. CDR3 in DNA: TGTGCCAGTAGTATAGTTGGAGGGTCTAGCAATCAGCCCCAGCATTTT.

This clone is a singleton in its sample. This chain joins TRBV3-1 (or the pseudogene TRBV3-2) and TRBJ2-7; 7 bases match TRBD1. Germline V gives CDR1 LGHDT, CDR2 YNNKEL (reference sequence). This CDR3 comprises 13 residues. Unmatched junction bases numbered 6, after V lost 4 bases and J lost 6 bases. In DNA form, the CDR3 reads TGTGCCAGCAGCCCCGGACCAGGGGGCGAGCAGTACTTC. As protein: CASSPGPGGEQYF.